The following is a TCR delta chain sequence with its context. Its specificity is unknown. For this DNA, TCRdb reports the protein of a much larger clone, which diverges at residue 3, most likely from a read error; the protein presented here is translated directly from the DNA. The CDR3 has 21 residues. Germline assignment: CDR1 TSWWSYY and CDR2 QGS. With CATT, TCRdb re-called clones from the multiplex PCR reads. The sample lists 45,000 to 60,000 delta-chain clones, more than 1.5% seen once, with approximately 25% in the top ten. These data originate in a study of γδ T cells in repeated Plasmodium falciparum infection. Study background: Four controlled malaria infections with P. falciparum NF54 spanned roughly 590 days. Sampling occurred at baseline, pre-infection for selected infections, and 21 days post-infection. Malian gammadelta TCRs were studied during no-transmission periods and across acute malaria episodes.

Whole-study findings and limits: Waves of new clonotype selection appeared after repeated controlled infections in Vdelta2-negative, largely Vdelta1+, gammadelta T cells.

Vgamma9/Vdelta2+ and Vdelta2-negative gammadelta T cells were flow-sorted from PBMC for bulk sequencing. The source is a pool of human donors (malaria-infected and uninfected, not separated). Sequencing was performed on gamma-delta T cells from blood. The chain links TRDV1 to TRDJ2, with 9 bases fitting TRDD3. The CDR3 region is CAFGEPQFFTGGRYRTAQLFF. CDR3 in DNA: TGTGCTTTTGGGGAACCACAGTTTTTCACTGGGGGACGTTATCGGACAGCACAACTCTTCTTT.